Sequencing of this T cell receptor beta chain was carried out in a study of blood T cell repertoires in COVID-19. Looking at the study overall: Italy, Spain and the United States were the sources of the convalescent and acute COVID-19 samples. Sources were T cells, B-cell-depleted T cells, or PBMCs; the material itself was cDNA or gDNA.

In the source study's methods: It was from reference gene primer amplification that nucleated cell counts were estimated. The method was immunoSEQ multiplex PCR; TCRdb's version includes in-frame clones alone and lacks a portion of them. That table gives V, J and clone size, and the DNA gave D and trimming. The sample carries approximately 69,000 clones, 82% recorded once. The germline V gene encodes CDR1 MRHNA and CDR2 SNTAGT. This CDR3 region has 15 residues. The V end was cut by 3 bases, the J end by 0 bases, with 9 bases between. Sequences were obtained from peripheral blood. This rearrangement joins TRBV6-4 to TRBJ2-4; no definite D call. The sequence was obtained from a woman of 80 years or more with acute or convalescent COVID-19. The CDR3 DNA is TGTGCCAGCAGTGAACTACCCAAAGCCAAAAACATTCAGTACTTC. Its translation: CASSELPKAKNIQYF.